This T cell receptor (beta chain) was observed in a study of cytomegalovirus exposure and HLA in healthy donors. General study findings and limits: One cluster of highly shared sequence variants probably arose as a sequencing artifact. Clonal expansion was found to be greater in HLA-associated TCR beta chains than in equally common others in a later analysis. From TCR beta sequences, most subjects' HLA-A and HLA-B alleles were reportedly predicted accurately.

With respect to this clone: The antigen is not known.

A multiplex PCR was run with 60 Vbeta primers and 13 Jbeta primers. Method: immunoSEQ multiplex PCR; TCRdb's copy keeps in-frame clones and lacks some. The table lists roughly 120,000 clones, about 75% of them singletons. Germline CDR1 and CDR2: SQVTM and ANQGSEA. The CDR3 is 13 amino acids. Trimming shortened V by 4 bases and J by 7 bases, and 11 bases separated the two germline ends. Sequencing was performed on PBMCs. V and J are TRBV29-1 and TRBJ1-6; maybe TRBD1 (5 bases). The clonotype was recovered from a man aged 60 to 75 in good health and CMV-seropositive. The CDR3 sequence is CSVGQGLNSPLHF. DNA for the CDR3: TGCAGCGTTGGGCAGGGCCTGAATTCACCCCTCCACTTT.